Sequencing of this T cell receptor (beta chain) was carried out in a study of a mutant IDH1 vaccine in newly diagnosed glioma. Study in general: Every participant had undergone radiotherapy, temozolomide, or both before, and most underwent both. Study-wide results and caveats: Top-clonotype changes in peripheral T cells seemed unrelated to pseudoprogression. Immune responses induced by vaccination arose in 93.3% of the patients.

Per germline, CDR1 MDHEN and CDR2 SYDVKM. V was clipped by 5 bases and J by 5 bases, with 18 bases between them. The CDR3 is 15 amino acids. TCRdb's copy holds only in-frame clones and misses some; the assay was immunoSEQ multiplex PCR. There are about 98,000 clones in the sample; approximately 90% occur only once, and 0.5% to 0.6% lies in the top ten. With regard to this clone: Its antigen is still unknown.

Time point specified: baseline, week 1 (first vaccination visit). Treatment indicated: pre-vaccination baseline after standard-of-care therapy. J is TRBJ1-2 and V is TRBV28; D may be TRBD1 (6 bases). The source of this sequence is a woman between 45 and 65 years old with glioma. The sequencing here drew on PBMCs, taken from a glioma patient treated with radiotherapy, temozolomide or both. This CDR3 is CASSPPTGGKYGYTF. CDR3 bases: TGTGCCAGCAGTCCGCCGACAGGTGGTAAATATGGCTACACCTTC.